The 22 T cell receptor beta chains in this list originate from one sample, sequenced in a study of blood T cell repertoires in COVID-19. Clones were sequenced by immunoSEQ multiplex PCR, and TCRdb holds only the in-frame ones, with some missing. The sample lists roughly 260,000 clones; about four fifths were seen once. Sequences were obtained from PBMCs or T cells enriched from blood (not recorded which). The receptor set was obtained from a woman aged 40-49 years who had been exposed to COVID-19.

V is TRBV6-4 and J is TRBJ2-1; possible D gene TRBD1, 5 bases. V was clipped by 0 bases and J by 4 bases, with 10 bases between them. Germline assignment: CDR1 MRHNA and CDR2 SNTAGT. The CDR3 length is 15 residues. The CDR3 sequence: CASSDSGQPYNEQFF. CDR3 in DNA: TGTGCCAGCAGTGACTCGGGGCAACCATACAATGAGCAGTTCTTC.

The chain combines TRBV29-1 with TRBJ2-1; TRBD1 matches 7 bases. The V segment lost 1 base and the J segment 4 bases; nucleotides outside the gene matches: 4. Germline CDR1 is SQVTM and CDR2 is ANQGSEA. CDR3 length equals 14 residues. The DNA of the CDR3 is TGCAGCGTTGAAGTACCGGGACAGTACAATGAGCAGTTCTTC. This encodes CSVEVPGQYNEQFF.

J is TRBJ1-2 and V is TRBV19, with 7 positions matching TRBD1. The CDR3 is 14 residues long. Germline CDR1 LNHDA, CDR2 SQIVND (reference sequence). Trimming at V came to 5 bases and at J to 4 bases, leaving 7 bases not matched to a gene. CDR3 sequence reads: CASSSRQGGYGYTF. The CDR3 DNA is TGTGCCAGTAGTTCCCGACAGGGAGGCTATGGCTACACCTTC.

This rearrangement joins TRBV7-2 to TRBJ1-2; D is unclear. Between the trimmed V and J ends, which lost 5 bases and 8 bases, there was a span of 15 bases. The CDR3 loop spans 13 amino acids. Germline V CDR1 and CDR2: SGHTA, FQGNSA. The CDR3 nucleotides are TGTGCCAGCAGCCCCCGGGAGCCTCGGGGCTACACCTTC. This codes for CASSPREPRGYTF.

The V and J genes are TRBV19 and TRBJ2-1; 9 nucleotides agree with TRBD1. Looked up from germline, CDR1 is LNHDA and CDR2 is SQIVND (reference sequence). The J segment lost 8 bases and the V segment lost 6 bases, leaving 11 bases of the junction unmatched. The CDR3 runs to 15 residues. The CDR3 DNA reads as TGTGCCAGTAGCCCCCGGGACAGGGCCCCCCATGAGCAGTTCTTC. Translated: CASSPRDRAPHEQFF.

Here the CDR3 DNA reads TGTGCCAGCAGTTTCCTAGAGAATCAGCCCCAGCATTTT. Protein product: CASSFLENQPQHF. This chain links TRBV12-3 or TRBV12-4 with TRBJ1-5; D unresolved. The CDR3 consists of 13 residues. The V and J ends lost 3 bases and 4 bases respectively, with 7 bases between them.

This clone was counted a single time. The chain links TRBV11-3 to TRBJ1-1; 9 bases map to TRBD1. Germline V gives CDR1 SGHNT, CDR2 YENEEA. J gave up 2 bases and V 3 bases, and 7 bases lay outside the gene matches. This CDR3 has 16 residues. The CDR3 sequence is CASSLGQGEVNTEAFF. In nucleotides, the CDR3 is TGTGCCAGCAGCTTGGGACAGGGTGAAGTAAACACTGAAGCTTTCTTT.

This clone was counted a single time. The J gene is TRBJ1-1, the V gene TRBV7-3; tentatively, D is TRBD1 (6 bases). V was cut by 4 bases and J by 2 bases, with 17 bases left in between. Germline CDR1 SGHTA, CDR2 FQGTGA. This CDR3 comprises 16 residues. The CDR3 loop is CASSSMPRTANTEAFF. As DNA, the CDR3 is TGTGCCAGCAGCTCCATGCCCCGGACAGCTAACACTGAAGCTTTCTTT.

This chain uses TRBV4-3 with TRBJ1-4; D is perhaps TRBD1 (5 bases). The CDR3 runs 17 residues. Trimming took off 4 bases at V and 5 bases at J, with 20 bases between the two ends. Germline V gene sequence: CDR1 LGHNA, CDR2 YSLEER. The CDR3 DNA reads as TGCGCCAGCAGCCCCAGCCCGGGGCTGGGGGGGAATGAAAAACTGTTTTTT. Protein product: CASSPSPGLGGNEKLFF.

The chain links TRBV9 to TRBJ1-1; D ambiguous. The CDR3 sequence is 17 residues long. Per the germline V gene, CDR1 is SGDLS and CDR2 is YYNGEE. V dropped 4 bases and J dropped 1 base, with 20 bases sitting between them. The chain's CDR3 is CASSQIRVDSRNTEAFF. CDR3 DNA: TGTGCCAGCAGCCAAATCCGGGTCGACTCCCGGAACACTGAAGCTTTCTTT.

This clone was picked up one time. The chain employs TRBV18 and TRBJ2-7; D possibly corresponds to TRBD1 (6 bases). V lost 1 base and J 6 bases, leaving 22 bases between the germline ends. Germline V gives CDR1 KGHSH, CDR2 LQKENI. The CDR3 extends over 17 amino acids. Here the CDR3 reads CASSPLFRTEAQGEQYF. Here the CDR3 DNA reads TGTGCCAGCTCACCACTATTTCGGACAGAGGCCCAGGGCGAGCAGTACTTC.

This clone was counted once. The V and J genes are TRBV7-2 and TRBJ2-3; TRBD2 matches 11 bases. Germline V lookup: CDR1 SGHTA, CDR2 FQGNSA. The CDR3 covers 18 residues. Unmatched junction bases numbered 12, after V lost 2 bases and J lost 5 bases. This CDR3 is CASSLRTLAGGRVDTQYF. CDR3 nucleotides: TGTGCCAGCAGCTTACGGACGCTAGCGGGGGGTCGGGTAGATACGCAGTATTTT.

This chain links TRBV27 with TRBJ1-1; D not certain. The CDR3 contains 15 residues. The germline V gene encodes CDR1 MNHEY and CDR2 SMNVEV (reference sequence). Trimming cost V 1 base and J 5 bases, with 14 bases left between them. CDR3 nucleotides: TGTGCCAGCAGTTTATATTCCCAGGCGTGGACTGAAGCTTTCTTT. It specifies CASSLYSQAWTEAFF.

This chain connects TRBV11-2 to TRBJ2-2; 8 nucleotides align to TRBD1. Germline assignment: CDR1 SGHAT and CDR2 FQNNGV. V dropped 6 bases and J dropped 0; count of bases not matched to a gene: 0. The CDR3 covers 14 residues. CDR3 coding DNA: TGTGCCAGCAGACAGGGGGCGAACACCGGGGAGCTGTTTTTT. Translation gives CASRQGANTGELFF.

The rearrangement joins TRBV5-6 to TRBJ1-3; D gene uncertain. Per germline, CDR1 SGHDT and CDR2 YYEEEE. The CDR3 totals 15 residues. Trimming stripped 4 bases from V and 2 bases from J, with 13 bases between. CDR3 loop: CASSPGVWAGNTIYF. For the CDR3, the DNA is TGTGCCAGCAGCCCAGGTGTGTGGGCTGGAAACACCATATATTTT.

Written as DNA, the CDR3 is TGTGCCAGTAGTATCGGCCCGCAGGGCGTTTACAATGAGCAGTTCTTC. This gives the protein CASSIGPQGVYNEQFF. The chain recombines TRBV19 with TRBJ2-1; tentative D call: TRBD1 (5 bases). Looked up from germline, CDR1 is LNHDA and CDR2 is SQIVND (reference sequence). There are 16 residues in the CDR3. V lost 3 bases and J lost 4, with 16 bases in between.

The gene calls are TRBV3-1 (or the pseudogene TRBV3-2) and TRBJ2-5; the D is unclear. Germline V CDR1 and CDR2: LGHDT, YNNKEL (reference sequence). V was cut by 0 bases and J by 2 bases, with 7 bases left in between. This CDR3 is built from 14 residues. DNA of the CDR3: TGTGCCAGCAGCCAAGATATCCGGCAAGAGACCCAGTACTTC. It specifies CASSQDIRQETQYF.

V usage is TRBV19 and J usage is TRBJ1-1, with a weak D call TRBD1 (5 bases). Trimming removed 4 bases at V and 0 bases at J, with 9 bases between. The V gene's germline CDR1 is LNHDA and CDR2 SQIVND (reference sequence). The CDR3 consists of 14 residues. The CDR3 spells CASSRGQLNTEAFF. CDR3 nucleotide sequence: TGTGCCAGTAGTAGGGGCCAATTGAACACTGAAGCTTTCTTT.

V gene TRBV7-3 combines with J gene TRBJ2-3; TRBD2 matches 10 bases. CDR3 length: 18 amino acids. Germline V gives CDR1 SGHTA, CDR2 FQGTGA. V shed 0 bases and J 1 base; nucleotides not matched to a gene: 7. The CDR3 DNA is TGTGCCAGCAGCTTAACGAGCGGGGGGGCCTTGGGCACAGATACGCAGTATTTT. This gives the protein CASSLTSGGALGTDTQYF.

The V call is TRBV29-1, the J call TRBJ2-7; TRBD2 agrees at 7 bases. The CDR3 has 13 residues. The V gene's germline CDR1 is SQVTM and CDR2 ANQGSEA. With 7 bases clipped from V and 6 bases from J, the junction kept 12 bases outside the gene matches. CDR3 amino acids: CSANWEGWGEQYF. The CDR3 DNA is TGCAGCGCCAACTGGGAGGGATGGGGCGAGCAGTACTTC.

In this sample, this clone turned up a few times. The rearrangement joins TRBV7-3 to TRBJ1-1; weak D call: TRBD1 (5 bases). The CDR3 spans 15 residues. Germline lookup yields CDR1 SGHTA and CDR2 FQGTGA. The V end was cut by 5 bases, the J end by 5 bases, with 18 bases between. The CDR3: CASSPRSGVGTEAFF. The CDR3 DNA reads TGTGCCAGCAGCCCTCGATCGGGGGTAGGGACTGAAGCTTTCTTT.

The chain employs TRBV14 and TRBJ1-2; unclear D gene. V lost 0 bases and J 8 bases, leaving 13 bases between the germline ends. CDR1 and CDR2 from the germline V gene are SGHDN and FVKESK. The length of the CDR3 is 14 residues. The CDR3 region is CASSQESVREGYTF. CDR3 coding DNA: TGTGCCAGCAGCCAAGAGTCCGTGAGGGAAGGCTACACCTTC.